One sample yielded the 32 T cell receptor beta chains listed below, sequenced in a study of response to subunit inactivated influenza vaccine. In TCRdb, the RT-PCR reads were re-called with MiXCR into one record per CDR3 protein. Among about 540,000 distinct CDR3 sequences listed, around a quarter were seen once. A further study also used this sample, focusing on T cells expressing NK-cell markers. That paper notes: Generation of TCR beta cDNA was performed by 5'RACE template switching incorporating UMIs.

Sequencing was performed on CD4+ T cells sorted from PBMCs, taken about 12 days after vaccination. These TCRs come from a man aged 45-65 years who received an inactivated influenza vaccine.

V gene TRBV4-1 combines with J gene TRBJ2-7; D uncertain. In germline, CDR1 is MGHRA, CDR2 YSYEKL. This CDR3 is 13 amino acids long. V shed 0 bases and J shed 7 bases, with 10 bases lying between them. The CDR3 loop is CASSQDIHREQYF. The CDR3 DNA follows: TGCGCCAGCAGCCAAGATATCCACCGTGAGCAGTACTTC.

This clonotype was seen only a few times. J is TRBJ2-1 and V is TRBV12-3 or TRBV12-4, with 10 positions matching TRBD2. The CDR3 totals 13 residues. With V trimmed by 5 bases and J by 9 bases, 4 bases remained unmatched. The chain's CDR3 is CASSPGLAVEQFF. The CDR3 DNA follows: TGTGCCAGCAGTCCCGGACTAGCGGTTGAGCAGTTCTTC.

The rearrangement joins TRBV27 to TRBJ2-2, with D possibly TRBD1 on 6 matching bases. The germline V and J ends were trimmed by 7 bases and 6 bases, with 15 bases remaining between them. Germline lookup yields CDR1 MNHEY and CDR2 SMNVEV (reference sequence). The CDR3 spans 14 residues. CDR3 nucleotide sequence: TGTGCCAGCAACAGGGCCGGTGGGTCCGGGGAGCTGTTTTTT. This gives the protein CASNRAGGSGELFF.

This clonotype was found many times. V is TRBV6-2 or TRBV6-3 and J is TRBJ2-2; 7 bases align to TRBD1. Germline V lookup: CDR1 MNHEY, CDR2 SVGEGT. Trimming cost V 4 bases and J 2 bases; bases outside gene matches: 4. This CDR3 contains 15 residues. CDR3 in amino acids: CASSSGTANTGELFF. DNA for the CDR3: TGTGCCAGCAGTTCCGGGACAGCAAACACCGGGGAGCTGTTTTTT.

The V and J genes are TRBV18 and TRBJ2-7; TRBD2 matches 10 bases. The CDR3 covers 15 residues. V was clipped by 6 bases and J by 6 bases; unmatched bases: 11. Germline loops: CDR1 KGHSH, CDR2 LQKENI. The CDR3 reads CASSPPSGRFVEQYF. The CDR3, as DNA: TGTGCCAGCTCCCCCCCTAGCGGGAGATTCGTCGAGCAGTACTTC.

This clonotype was detected only a few times. This chain uses TRBV5-1 with TRBJ2-7; 7 bases are shared with TRBD1. This CDR3 comprises 18 residues. J gave up 0 bases and V 3 bases, and 15 bases lay outside the gene matches. Per the germline V gene, CDR1 is SGHRS and CDR2 is YFSETQ. The CDR3 is CASSCSFRQGVSSYEQYF. CDR3 in DNA: TGCGCCAGCAGCTGTTCATTCCGACAGGGCGTAAGCTCCTACGAGCAGTACTTC.

V usage is TRBV7-9 and J usage is TRBJ2-5, with TRBD1 as a possible D gene (6 bases). The CDR3 loop spans 14 amino acids. Deletions cut 4 bases from V and 1 base from J, with 10 bases between. The V gene's germline CDR1 is SEHNR and CDR2 FQNEAQ (reference sequence). The CDR3 sequence is CASSSGHLQETQYF. In nucleotides, the CDR3 is TGTGCCAGCAGCTCGGGACACCTCCAAGAGACCCAGTACTTC.

The chain couples TRBV15 to TRBJ2-4, with unresolved D. In germline, CDR1 is LNHNV, CDR2 YYDKDF (reference sequence). V was shortened by 5 bases and J by 0 bases, with 11 bases between the two germline ends. CDR3 length: 15 residues. The DNA of the CDR3 is TGTGCCACCAGCCCTCAGGCGGTAGCCAAAAACATTCAGTACTTC. Translating gives CATSPQAVAKNIQYF.

Only a few counts were recorded for this clonotype. The rearrangement joins TRBV12-3 or TRBV12-4 to TRBJ1-1; D unresolved. The CDR3 has 14 residues. Trimming shortened V by 2 bases and J by 1 base, and 8 bases separated the two germline ends. CDR3 DNA: TGTGCCAGCAGTTTACAGGTTCCGAACACTGAAGCTTTCTTT. Its protein is CASSLQVPNTEAFF.

This chain links TRBV12-3 or TRBV12-4 with TRBJ1-5; D is perhaps TRBD1 (6 bases). V lost 5 bases and J 4 bases, leaving 15 bases between the germline ends. The CDR3 has 15 residues. The CDR3 nucleotides read TGTGCCAGCAGTCCGAAGACAGGAGTTAATCAGCCCCAGCATTTT. Amino acid sequence: CASSPKTGVNQPQHF.

The table lists this clonotype with a few counts. The chain couples TRBV12-3 or TRBV12-4 to TRBJ1-3; D gene uncertain. The germline V and J ends were trimmed by 5 bases and 4 bases, with 9 bases remaining between them. The CDR3 runs to 13 residues. CDR3 protein: CASSPLPGNTIYF. CDR3 in DNA: TGTGCCAGCAGTCCCCTCCCGGGAAACACCATATATTTT.

This chain connects TRBV4-3 to TRBJ2-7; 10 bases are a match to TRBD2. This CDR3 region has 15 residues. V was clipped by 1 base and J by 3 bases; unmatched bases: 3. CDR1 is LGHNA, CDR2 YSLEER, per germline. CDR3 protein: CASSQAPSGSYEQYF. In DNA, the CDR3 is TGCGCCAGCAGCCAAGCCCCTAGCGGGAGCTACGAGCAGTACTTC.

This clonotype turned up a few times. The V call is TRBV6-1, the J call TRBJ1-1, with TRBD1 matching over 9 bases. The V segment lost 1 base and the J segment 8 bases; nucleotides outside the gene matches: 2. The germline V gene has CDR1 MNHNS and CDR2 SASEGT. CDR3 length equals 13 residues. CDR3 region: CASSEEGTGEAFF. CDR3 DNA: TGTGCCAGCAGTGAAGAGGGGACAGGGGAAGCTTTCTTT.

This clonotype was seen a handful of times. The V gene is TRBV5-6, the J gene TRBJ2-2, with a weak D call TRBD1 (5 bases). Germline V CDR1 and CDR2: SGHDT, YYEEEE. V lost 2 bases, J lost 2 bases, and 7 bases lay in between. The CDR3 covers 14 residues. CDR3 region: CASSFRTNTGELFF. The CDR3 coding sequence is TGTGCCAGCAGCTTTCGGACAAACACCGGGGAGCTGTTTTTT.

The chain uses TRBV11-2 and TRBJ1-1, with no clear D. CDR3 length: 12 residues. Trimming took 1 base from V and 10 from J, leaving 10 bases between them. Germline V gene sequence: CDR1 SGHAT, CDR2 FQNNGV. CDR3 loop: CASSLGGVGAFF. CDR3 nucleotides: TGTGCCAGCAGCTTAGGCGGGGTGGGAGCTTTCTTT.

This chain connects TRBV6-2 or TRBV6-3 to TRBJ2-1; 7 bases line up with TRBD1. The length of the CDR3 is 15 residues. Germline CDR1 reads MNHEY; CDR2 reads SVGEGT. Losses at the gene ends were 2 bases for V and 4 bases for J; bases not matched to a gene: 5. The CDR3 bases are TGTGCCAGCAGTTACGGGCAGGGGGATTACAATGAGCAGTTCTTC. It is translated as CASSYGQGDYNEQFF.

This clonotype was detected only once. The CDR3 region has the DNA TGCGCCAGCAGCTTTAACAGGGGGTCGGAGACCCAGTACTTC. Residues: CASSFNRGSETQYF. V is TRBV5-1 and J is TRBJ2-5; TRBD1 agrees at 8 bases. This CDR3 has 14 residues. The J segment lost 5 bases and the V segment lost 2 bases, leaving 5 bases of the junction unmatched. Germline V lookup: CDR1 SGHRS, CDR2 YFSETQ.

The rearrangement links TRBV15 to TRBJ2-1, with unresolved D. V was trimmed by 0 bases and J by 10 bases, leaving 7 bases between them. The CDR3 sequence is 12 residues long. Germline-derived CDR1 and CDR2 are LNHNV and YYDKDF (reference sequence). CDR3 amino acids: CATSRDVSEQFF. For the CDR3, the DNA is TGTGCCACCAGCAGAGATGTTTCGGAGCAGTTCTTC.

This clonotype has a count of ten or more. One end of the junction varies from germline; a read error may be responsible. This chain joins TRBV5-1 and TRBJ2-2, with D perhaps TRBD1 (6 bases). Germline CDR1 reads SGHRS; CDR2 reads YFSETQ. The CDR3 extends over 13 amino acids. CDR3 DNA: TGTGCCAGCAGTTCCAGGGGAACCGGGGAGCTGTTTTTT. Translating it yields CASSSRGTGELFF.

This clonotype was counted only a few times. The V call is TRBV7-2, the J call TRBJ2-7; tentatively, D is TRBD2 (6 bases). Trimming cost V 5 bases and J 3 bases, with 11 bases left between them. Germline CDR1 is SGHTA and CDR2 is FQGNSA. The CDR3 contains 13 residues. Written as DNA, the CDR3 is TGTGCCAGCAGCCCCGGACTACTCTACGAGCAGTACTTC. Translation: CASSPGLLYEQYF.

The chain uses TRBV14 and TRBJ2-5; D not resolved. This CDR3 contains 14 residues. Between the trimmed V and J ends, which lost 1 base and 6 bases, there was a span of 12 bases. Germline CDR1 SGHDN, CDR2 FVKESK. The CDR3 DNA follows: TGTGCCAGCAGCCAAGGAGGCTACCGAAAGACCCAGTACTTC. Translated: CASSQGGYRKTQYF. Variable domain in full (rest from reference TRBV14 and TRBJ2-5): EAGVTQFPSHSVIEKGQTVTLRCDPISGHDNLYWYRRVMGKEIKFLLHFVKESKQDESGMPNNRFLAERTGGTYSTLKVQPAELEDSGVYFCASSQGGYRKTQYFGPGTRLLVL.

The gene calls are TRBV5-6 and TRBJ1-2, with a weak D call TRBD1 (5 bases). The CDR3 runs to 14 residues. The V end lost 4 bases, the J end lost 4 bases, and 14 bases lay between the germline ends. CDR1 is SGHDT, CDR2 YYEEEE, per germline. The CDR3 reads CASSPGLLGYGYTF. CDR3 bases: TGTGCCAGCAGCCCGGGACTGCTGGGCTATGGCTACACCTTC.

The chain combines TRBV3-1 with TRBJ1-1; D is unclear. The CDR3 sequence is 15 residues long. Germline CDR1 LGHDT, CDR2 YNNKEL (reference sequence). Deletions cut 4 bases from V and 0 bases from J, with 12 bases between. The CDR3 nucleotides read TGTGCCAGCAGCCCTCCCCATAGGCTGAACACTGAAGCTTTCTTT. Its translation: CASSPPHRLNTEAFF.

The chain is built from TRBV14 and TRBJ2-5; 9 bases are a match to TRBD2. The ends lost 1 base at V and 5 bases at J; junction bases unmatched: 5. This CDR3 contains 15 residues. The V gene's germline CDR1 is SGHDN and CDR2 FVKESK. The CDR3 DNA sequence: TGTGCCAGCAGCCAAGTGCGGGGGGGCCGGGAGACCCAGTACTTC. Protein product: CASSQVRGGRETQYF.

The rearrangement uses TRBV2 and TRBJ1-1; a weak D match, TRBD1 (5 bases). CDR1 and CDR2 from the germline V gene are SNHLY and FYNNEI. This CDR3 has 15 residues. Trimming took off 2 bases at V and 3 bases at J, with 13 bases between the two ends. The CDR3: CASSERGRDYTEAFF. The CDR3 bases are TGTGCCAGCAGTGAACGGGGCAGGGACTACACTGAAGCTTTCTTT.

This clonotype came up a few times. The chain joins TRBV10-2 to TRBJ2-1; 7 bases match TRBD2. The length of the CDR3 is 17 residues. With V trimmed by 7 bases and J by 3 bases, 15 bases remained unmatched. Looked up from germline, CDR1 is WSHSY and CDR2 is SAAADI. The CDR3 here is CASTYDLGAGYYNEQFF. CDR3 DNA sequence: TGCGCCAGCACCTATGACCTCGGAGCGGGGTACTACAATGAGCAGTTCTTC.

There are many counts of this clonotype. This chain uses TRBV6-1 with TRBJ2-2; D possibly corresponds to TRBD1 (5 bases). V shed 6 bases and J shed 5 bases, with 10 bases lying between them. Germline V gene sequence: CDR1 MNHNS, CDR2 SASEGT. The CDR3 has 13 residues. CDR3 DNA: TGTGCCAGCAGCGCCCAGGGAACCGGGGAGCTGTTTTTT. Encoded protein: CASSAQGTGELFF.

This clonotype occurred a few times. This sequence joins TRBV20-1 and TRBJ2-1, with 11 bases that match TRBD2. Germline trimming cut 0 bases from V and 5 bases from J; bases unmatched to any gene: 6. Germline CDR1 and CDR2: DFQATT and SNEGSKA (reference sequence). This CDR3 has 16 amino acids. The CDR3: CSARDNGLAGNNEQFF. DNA for the CDR3: TGCAGTGCTAGAGATAACGGACTAGCGGGCAACAATGAGCAGTTCTTC.

This clonotype was recorded a few times. The V and J genes are TRBV19 and TRBJ2-3; 10 bases align to TRBD1. The V gene end was trimmed by 3 bases and the J gene end by 0 bases; junction bases not matched to a gene: 12. CDR3 length: 19 residues. In germline, CDR1 is LNHDA, CDR2 SQIVND (reference sequence). Here the CDR3 reads CASSMTGGLYLHSTDTQYF. CDR3 in DNA: TGTGCCAGTAGTATGACAGGGGGCTTATACTTACATAGCACAGATACGCAGTATTTT.

This sequence joins TRBV10-3 and TRBJ2-2; 7 nucleotides agree with TRBD1. Unmatched junction bases numbered 6, after V lost 7 bases and J lost 4 bases. Germline CDR1 reads ENHRY; CDR2 reads SYGVKD. This CDR3 has 14 amino acids. Here the CDR3 DNA reads TGTGCCATCAAAACCGAGGGGGCCACCGGGGAGCTGTTTTTT. Its translation is CAIKTEGATGELFF.

This clonotype has only a few counts. The chain links TRBV6-1 to TRBJ2-4, with 11 bases identical to TRBD2. V lost 6 bases, J lost 0 bases, and 7 bases stayed unmatched. The CDR3 extends over 17 amino acids. The V gene's germline CDR1 is MNHNS and CDR2 SASEGT. Here the CDR3 DNA reads TGTGCCAGCAGGCCTTTAGCGGGAGGGCTAGCCAAAAACATTCAGTACTTC. Translating it yields CASRPLAGGLAKNIQYF.

The chain joins TRBV3-1 to TRBJ2-5; D is perhaps TRBD2 (6 bases). The CDR3 is 15 residues long. Germline CDR1 is LGHDT and CDR2 is YNNKEL (reference sequence). The V end was cut by 4 bases, the J end by 5 bases, with 17 bases between. For the CDR3, the DNA is TGTGCCAGCAGCCTCGTCTCCGGGGGTGGCGAGACCCAGTACTTC. It codes for CASSLVSGGGETQYF.